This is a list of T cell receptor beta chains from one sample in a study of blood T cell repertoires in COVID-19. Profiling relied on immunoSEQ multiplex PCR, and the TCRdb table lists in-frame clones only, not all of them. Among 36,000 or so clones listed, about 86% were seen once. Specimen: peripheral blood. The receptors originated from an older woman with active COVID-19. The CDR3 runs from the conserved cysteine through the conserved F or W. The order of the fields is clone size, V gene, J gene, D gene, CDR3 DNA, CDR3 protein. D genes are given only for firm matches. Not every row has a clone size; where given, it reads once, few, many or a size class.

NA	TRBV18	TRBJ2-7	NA	TGTGCCAGCTCACCACGGGCTAGCGTTTCCTACGAGCAGTACTTC	CASSPRASVSYEQYF
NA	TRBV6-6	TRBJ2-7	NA	TGTGCCAGCAACCAACTCAACGAGCAGTACTTC	CASNQLNEQYF
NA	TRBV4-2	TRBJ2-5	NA	TGTGCCAGCAGCCAAGACGGTAGGACAGTGGAGACCCAGTACTTC	CASSQDGRTVETQYF
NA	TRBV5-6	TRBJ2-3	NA	TGTGCCAGCAGCTTGGGACAGCAATCCACAGATACGCAGTATTTT	CASSLGQQSTDTQYF
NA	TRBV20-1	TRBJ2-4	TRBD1	TGCAGTGCTAGTCTCCAGGGGGCGAACATTCAGTACTTC	CSASLQGANIQYF
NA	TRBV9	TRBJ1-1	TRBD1	TGTGCCAGCAGCCCCCGGGAGGGGGCGCACACTGAAGCTTTCTTT	CASSPREGAHTEAFF
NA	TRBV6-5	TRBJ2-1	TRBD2	TGTGCCAGCAGTACAACTAGCGGGGCAAACAATGAGCAGTTCTTC	CASSTTSGANNEQFF
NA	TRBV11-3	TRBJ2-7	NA	TGTGCCAGCAGCTTGGGGCAGGAGCCGAACGAGCAGTACTTC	CASSLGQEPNEQYF
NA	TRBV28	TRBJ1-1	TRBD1	TGTGCCAGCAGTTGGACCCAGGGGGCGGACACTGAAGCTTTCTTT	CASSWTQGADTEAFF
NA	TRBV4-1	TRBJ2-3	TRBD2	TGCGCCAGCAGCCTCGGGACTAGCGGGGGAGTGGGTGCAGATACGCAGTATTTT	CASSLGTSGGVGADTQYF
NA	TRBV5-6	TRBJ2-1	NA	TGTGCCAGCAGCTTGCGGGGCTACAATGAGCAGTTCTTC	CASSLRGYNEQFF
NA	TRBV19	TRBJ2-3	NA	TGTGCCAGTAGTATGAGCAGGGGCACAGATACGCAGTATTTT	CASSMSRGTDTQYF
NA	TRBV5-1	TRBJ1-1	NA	TGCGCCAGCAGCGTGGACGGAGAGCCCACTGAAGCTTTCTTT	CASSVDGEPTEAFF
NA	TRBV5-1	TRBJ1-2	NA	TGCGCCAGCAGCCTAACCACAGGGTTAAACTATGGCTACACCTTC	CASSLTTGLNYGYTF
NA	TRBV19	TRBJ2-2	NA	TGTGCCAGTAGTATGGGGGGACCGAACACCGGGGAGCTGTTTTTT	CASSMGGPNTGELFF
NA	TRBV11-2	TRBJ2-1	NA	TGTGCCAGCAGCTTAGATCCCTGGCCCAATGAGCAGTTCTTC	CASSLDPWPNEQFF
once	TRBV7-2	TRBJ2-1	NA	TGTGCCAGCAGCCTAAGACTCGGGAATGAGCAGTTCTTC	CASSLRLGNEQFF
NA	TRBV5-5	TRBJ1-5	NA	TGTGCCAGCAGCTTGGGAGGCATCAATCAGCCCCAGCATTTT	CASSLGGINQPQHF
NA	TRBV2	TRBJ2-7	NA	TGTGCCAGCAGTGGTAGCGGAGGAAGCTCCTACGAGCAGTACTTC	CASSGSGGSSYEQYF
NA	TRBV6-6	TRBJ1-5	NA	TGTGCCAGCAGTTACCGGAGGGACGTTGCCAATCAGCCCCAGCATTTT	CASSYRRDVANQPQHF
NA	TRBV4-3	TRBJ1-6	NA	TGCGCCAGCAGCCAAGATAGGGGTGATAATTCACCCCTCCACTTT	CASSQDRGDNSPLHF
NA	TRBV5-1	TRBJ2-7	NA	TGCGCCAGCAGCTCGAGGACTGCCTACGAGCAGTACTTC	CASSSRTAYEQYF
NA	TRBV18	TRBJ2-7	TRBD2	TGTGCCAGCTCAAACTCCGGACTAGCGGGGACCTACGAGCAGTACTTC	CASSNSGLAGTYEQYF
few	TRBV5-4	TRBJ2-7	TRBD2	TGTGCCAGCAGCTTGGCTACGGGACTAGCTTACGAGCAGTACTTC	CASSLATGLAYEQYF
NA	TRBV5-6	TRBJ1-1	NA	TGTGCCAGCAGCTTGGAGGGGGAGTTGAACACTGAAGCTTTCTTT	CASSLEGELNTEAFF
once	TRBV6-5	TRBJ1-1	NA	TGTGCCAGCAGGTCCGGGGGATCGGTTACTGAAGCTTTCTTT	CASRSGGSVTEAFF